The 14 T cell receptor beta chains in this list originate from one sample, sequenced in a study of blood T cell repertoires in COVID-19. The assay was immunoSEQ multiplex PCR, and TCRdb's table has in-frame clones only and misses some. Of 100,000 to 150,000 clones in the sample, 88% are singletons; the top ten hold 0.88%. Sequencing was carried out using peripheral blood. The source of these receptors is a woman in her forties or fifties with active or convalescent COVID-19.

This sequence joins TRBV5-4 and TRBJ2-1, with 9 bases fitting TRBD1. V lost 0 bases and J lost 3; bases outside the gene matches: 1. The CDR3 length is 15 residues. The V gene's germline CDR1 is SGHNT and CDR2 YYREEE (reference sequence). CDR3 residues: CASSLVGQGYNEQFF. The CDR3 DNA follows: TGTGCCAGCAGCTTGGTGGGACAGGGCTACAATGAGCAGTTCTTC. Variable domain in full (rest from reference TRBV5-4 and TRBJ2-1): ETGVTQSPTHLIKTRGQQVTLRCSSQSGHNTVSWYQQALGQGPQFIFQYYREEENGRGNFPPRFSGLQFPNYSSELNVNALELDDSALYLCASSLVGQGYNEQFFGPGTRLTVL.

The chain carries TRBV5-5 and TRBJ2-2; 11 bases match TRBD2. V shed 0 bases and J 3 bases; nucleotides not matched to a gene: 1. This CDR3 comprises 16 residues. CDR1 is SGHKS, CDR2 YYEKEE, per germline (reference sequence). CDR3 amino acids: CASSLGLAGHTGELFF. CDR3 DNA: TGTGCCAGCAGCTTGGGACTAGCGGGGCACACCGGGGAGCTGTTTTTT.

This sequence joins TRBV12-1 and TRBJ2-6; the table assigns TRBD2, which was not confirmed against the DNA. TRBV12-1 is classified as a pseudogene. This CDR3 comprises 14 residues. In nucleotides, the CDR3 is TGTGCCAGCAGCCACGGCGGTGGGGCCAACGTCCTGACTTTC. Its protein is CASSHGGGANVLTF.

J is TRBJ1-1 and V is TRBV24-1; tentative D call: TRBD1 (6 bases). Germline CDR1 reads KGHDR; CDR2 reads SFDVKD. The V end lost 5 bases, the J end lost 13 bases, and 13 bases lay between the germline ends. The CDR3 runs 11 residues. The CDR3 spells CATSVDSGVFF. The DNA of the CDR3 is TGTGCCACCAGTGTGGACAGCGGAGTTTTCTTT.

The chain is built from TRBV4-3 and TRBJ1-3; D not resolved. CDR3 length: 15 amino acids. The germline gives CDR1 LGHNA, CDR2 YSLEER. V lost 4 bases to trimming and J lost 0 bases, with 10 bases between them. The CDR3 region has the DNA TGCGCCAGCAGCCCGGGAGCAGCCTCTGGAAACACCATATATTTT. This encodes CASSPGAASGNTIYF.

The V and J genes are TRBV19 and TRBJ1-1, with D hard to call. Germline V lookup: CDR1 LNHDA, CDR2 SQIVND (reference sequence). V was clipped by 4 bases and J by 3 bases, with 6 bases between them. CDR3 size: 12 residues. The CDR3 sequence: CASSNRDTEAFF. The CDR3 DNA reads as TGTGCCAGTAGTAACCGGGACACTGAAGCTTTCTTT.

This chain joins TRBV13 and TRBJ2-7, with TRBD1 identical over 9 bases. J was trimmed by 4 bases and V by 6 bases; bases with no gene match: 7. This CDR3 region has 14 residues. CDR1 is PRHDT and CDR2 is FYEKMQ in the germline V gene (reference sequence). Here the CDR3 reads CASSTGTGKYEQYF. CDR3 sequence (DNA): TGTGCCAGCAGTACTGGGACAGGGAAATACGAGCAGTACTTC. Full variable domain (rest looked up from reference TRBV13 and TRBJ2-7): AAGVIQSPRHLIKEKRETATLKCYPIPRHDTVYWYQQGPGQDPQFLISFYEKMQSDKGSIPDRFSAQQFSDYHSELNMSSLELGDSALYFCASSTGTGKYEQYFGPGTRLTVT.

V usage is TRBV2 and J usage is TRBJ2-7; 7 nucleotides agree with TRBD1. CDR1 and CDR2 (germline): SNHLY, FYNNEI. The CDR3 is 15 residues long. V was clipped by 7 bases and J by 6 bases; unmatched bases: 15. The CDR3 DNA reads as TGTGCCAGCACCGAGGGGACAGTCACCTTTGGCGAGCAGTACTTC. Translation gives CASTEGTVTFGEQYF.

The chain links TRBV28 to TRBJ1-5; D is perhaps TRBD1 (6 bases). The CDR3 length is 15 residues. Germline assignment: CDR1 MDHEN and CDR2 SYDVKM. V lost 6 bases and J lost 3, with 15 bases in between. CDR3 protein: CASSWDKGYNQPQHF. In DNA, the CDR3 is TGTGCCAGCAGCTGGGACAAAGGTTACAATCAGCCCCAGCATTTT.

The chain is built from TRBV28 and TRBJ1-3, with a possible D match to TRBD1 (5 bases). Germline V gene data show CDR1 as MDHEN and CDR2 as SYDVKM. Trimming took 7 bases from V and 0 from J, leaving 7 bases between them. This CDR3 region has 13 residues. The CDR3 DNA reads as TGTGCCAGCATTCAGGGCTCTGGAAACACCATATATTTT. Protein sequence: CASIQGSGNTIYF.

The gene calls are TRBV6-1 and TRBJ2-3; weak D call: TRBD2 (6 bases). Between the trimmed V and J ends, which lost 3 bases and 4 bases, there was a span of 17 bases. Looked up from germline, CDR1 is MNHNS and CDR2 is SASEGT. The CDR3 spans 16 residues. The CDR3, as DNA: TGTGCCAGCAGTGATTCGAGACTAGGAGGGGCAGATACGCAGTATTTT. Translating gives CASSDSRLGGADTQYF.

The chain employs TRBV7-9 and TRBJ2-7; 11 bases agree with TRBD2. V was pared by 3 bases and J by 4 bases, with 8 bases of the junction left unmatched. CDR1 and CDR2 from the germline V gene are SEHNR and FQNEAQ (reference sequence). The CDR3 length is 16 residues. CDR3 sequence: CASSLGVLAGGYEQYF. The DNA for the CDR3 is TGTGCCAGCAGCTTGGGGGTTTTAGCGGGAGGGTACGAGCAGTACTTC.

This clone has only one observation. The rearrangement uses TRBV7-9 and TRBJ1-4; the D gene is possibly TRBD1 (6 bases). In germline, CDR1 is SEHNR, CDR2 FQNEAQ (reference sequence). The V and J ends lost 4 bases and 8 bases respectively, with 17 bases between them. This CDR3 contains 15 residues. The CDR3 bases are TGTGCCAGCAGCTCTGGGGGACAACTAGGAGAAAAACTGTTTTTT. As protein: CASSSGGQLGEKLFF.

The chain combines TRBV18 with TRBJ2-7; possibly TRBD1 for D (5 bases). Germline V gene data show CDR1 as KGHSH and CDR2 as LQKENI. This CDR3 comprises 14 residues. Trimming stripped 4 bases from V and 4 bases from J, with 14 bases between. This CDR3 is CASSQGQAIYEQYF. For the CDR3, the DNA is TGTGCCAGCTCACAGGGGCAAGCCATATACGAGCAGTACTTC.